A single T cell receptor (beta chain) is shown here with its context. Antigen unknown. One end of the junction varies from germline; a read error may be responsible. Random-hexamer reverse transcription was applied to roughly 0.5 to 1 ug RNA. With immunoSEQ multiplex PCR, TCR beta CDR3 was amplified across 54 Vbeta and 13 Jbeta. TCRdb redid the calling of the immunoSEQ multiplex PCR reads with MiXCR, one entry per CDR3 protein. Here the sample spans 150,000 to 200,000 distinct CDR3 sequences, about 91% being singletons. This sample is part of a study of CD8 T cells in Susac syndrome. Broader study findings: Regarding the TCR sequencing and HLA analysis, the study admitted that a relatively small number of individuals were involved.

From blood CD8+ and CD4+ T cells, the TCR beta chain was sequenced. Negative isolation was used for CD8+ and CD4+ T cells, and FACS enrichment was applied to TEMRA cells. The sequenced sample was CD4+ T cells from PBMCs. The receptor comes from a human donor in good health.

The CDR3 DNA follows: TGTGCTAGCAGCTTGGGGGAAGGAATGAAGACCCAGTACTTC. Translating gives CASSLGEGMKTQYF. The chain has TRBV7-7 and TRBJ2-5; D possibly uses TRBD1 or TRBD2 (5 bases each). Germline V gene lookup returns CDR1 SSHAT and CDR2 FNYEAQ (reference sequence). The CDR3 runs to 14 residues.